The 18 T cell receptor beta chains below all came from one sample that was sequenced in a study of blood T cell repertoires in COVID-19. Profiling relied on immunoSEQ multiplex PCR, and the TCRdb table lists in-frame clones only, not all of them. The repertoire includes approximately 230,000 clones, just over 85% of them detected once, and under 2% sits in the top ten. Input material: PBMCs or T cells enriched from blood (not recorded which). The source of these receptors is a middle-aged man who had recovered from COVID-19.

The chain employs TRBV9 and TRBJ2-1; TRBD2 matches at 14 bases. V lost 0 bases and J lost 9; bases outside the gene matches: 2. This CDR3 has 15 amino acids. CDR1 SGDLS and CDR2 YYNGEE come from the germline V gene. In nucleotides, the CDR3 is TGTGCCAGCAGCGTAGGACTAGCGGGGGGGCTTGAGCAGTTCTTC. It translates to CASSVGLAGGLEQFF.

V is TRBV7-2 and J is TRBJ1-2; TRBD1 aligns across 8 bases. Germline CDR1 reads SGHTA; CDR2 reads FQGNSA. The CDR3 covers 13 residues. The junction had 4 bases not matched to a gene; V was cut back by 4 bases and J by 6 bases. This CDR3 reads CASSWTGRDGYTF. The CDR3 nucleotides read TGTGCCAGCAGCTGGACAGGGAGGGATGGCTACACCTTC.

The chain carries TRBV5-6 and TRBJ2-7; D is unclear. The germline V gene encodes CDR1 SGHDT and CDR2 YYEEEE. The CDR3 has 12 residues. V gave up 1 base and J gave up 3 bases, with 5 bases separating them. The CDR3 protein is CASSLNGYEQYF. The CDR3 coding sequence is TGTGCCAGCAGCTTGAACGGCTACGAGCAGTACTTC.

The chain has TRBV3-1 (or the pseudogene TRBV3-2) and TRBJ1-5; D remains ambiguous. Germline V gene data show CDR1 as LGHDT and CDR2 as YNNKEL (reference sequence). This CDR3 has 16 amino acids. Trimming pared 0 bases from V and 5 bases from J, leaving 14 bases between. CDR3 sequence: CASSQDSSGYHQPQHF. The CDR3 DNA reads as TGTGCCAGCAGCCAAGATTCTTCAGGTTACCATCAGCCCCAGCATTTT.

The rearrangement uses TRBV5-1 and TRBJ2-1; TRBD1 matches at 9 bases. This CDR3 region has 14 residues. Germline CDR1 reads SGHRS; CDR2 reads YFSETQ. Unmatched junction bases numbered 3, after V lost 4 bases and J lost 4 bases. CDR3 loop: CASSTGTGYNEQFF. DNA for the CDR3: TGCGCCAGCAGCACCGGGACAGGGTACAATGAGCAGTTCTTC.

CDR3 region: CASSEVVAGGPGAGELFF. The DNA for the CDR3 is TGTGCCAGCAGTGAAGTGGTAGCGGGAGGGCCGGGTGCCGGGGAGCTGTTTTTT. The genes are TRBV6-1 and TRBJ2-2; TRBD2 matches at 11 bases. The CDR3 runs to 18 residues. J was trimmed by 6 bases and V by 1 base; bases with no gene match: 10. Germline V CDR1 and CDR2: MNHNS, SASEGT.

The V and J genes are TRBV3-1 (or the pseudogene TRBV3-2) and TRBJ2-5, with D perhaps matching TRBD2 (5 bases). Looked up from germline, CDR1 is LGHDT and CDR2 is YNNKEL (reference sequence). V dropped 0 bases and J dropped 5 bases, with 13 bases sitting between them. The CDR3 totals 15 residues. CDR3 amino acids: CASSQEPSLAETQYF. The DNA of the CDR3 is TGTGCCAGCAGCCAAGAACCCTCTTTAGCGGAGACCCAGTACTTC.

This chain connects TRBV6-2 or TRBV6-3 to TRBJ1-1, with a tentative D call TRBD1 (5 bases). Per germline, CDR1 MNHEY and CDR2 SVGEGT. There are 15 residues in the CDR3. V lost 6 bases and J lost 0, with 14 bases in between. DNA of the CDR3: TGTGCCAGCAGCCAGGCCGGGACTTTGAACACTGAAGCTTTCTTT. This translates into CASSQAGTLNTEAFF.

V gene TRBV6-5 combines with J gene TRBJ1-4; the D is unclear. Germline V gene lookup returns CDR1 MNHEY and CDR2 SVGAGI. The CDR3 spans 10 residues. The germline V and J ends were trimmed by 11 bases and 8 bases, with 9 bases remaining between them. As DNA, the CDR3 is TGTGCCGCAGCCGGGGAAAAACTGTTTTTT. Translation gives CAAAGEKLFF.

The genes are TRBV29-1 and TRBJ1-4, with D maybe TRBD1 (5 bases). Germline CDR1 reads SQVTM; CDR2 reads ANQGSEA. Trimming left V 6 bases short and J 4 bases short, with 9 bases between. The CDR3 covers 12 residues. CDR3 DNA sequence: TGCAGCGTAGGGGCCAATAATGAAAAACTGTTTTTT. It translates to CSVGANNEKLFF.

The chain recombines TRBV11-3 with TRBJ2-1; TRBD2 matches 14 bases. The length of the CDR3 is 16 residues. After removal of 5 bases from V and 8 bases from J, the junction contained 8 bases not matched to a gene. Germline CDR1 is SGHNT and CDR2 is YENEEA. The CDR3 here is CASSPSPGLAGDEQFF. The CDR3 coding sequence is TGTGCCAGCAGCCCCTCGCCGGGACTAGCGGGAGATGAGCAGTTCTTC.

V usage is TRBV18 and J usage is TRBJ2-5, with TRBD2 matching over 11 bases. Trimming took 3 bases from V and 5 from J; bases not matched to a gene: 5. The germline V gene has CDR1 KGHSH and CDR2 LQKENI. The CDR3 is made up of 15 amino acids. CDR3 DNA: TGTGCCAGCTCACCCGGGACTAGCGGCTGGGAGACCCAGTACTTC. Protein: CASSPGTSGWETQYF.

The rearrangement links TRBV5-1 to TRBJ2-5; D ambiguous. The CDR3 is 13 residues long. Trimming removed 2 bases at V and 5 bases at J, with 10 bases between. Germline V CDR1 and CDR2: SGHRS, YFSETQ. CDR3 coding DNA: TGCGCCAGCAGCTTACGGTCCAGGGAGACCCAGTACTTC. Its protein product is CASSLRSRETQYF.

Regarding this clone: One end of the junction is discordant with germline, which a read error may explain. The chain recombines TRBV19 with TRBJ1-3; the match to TRBD1 covers 9 bases. Germline V lookup: CDR1 LNHDA, CDR2 SQIVND (reference sequence). This CDR3 contains 16 residues. This chain's CDR3 is CASTIQGALSGNTIYF. The CDR3 bases are TGTGCCAGTACTATACAGGGGGCCCTCTCTGGAAACACCATATATTTT.

The V and J genes are TRBV18 and TRBJ2-1; a possible D gene is TRBD2 (7 bases). V lost 3 bases and J lost 6, with 24 bases in between. Germline V gene lookup returns CDR1 KGHSH and CDR2 LQKENI. CDR3 size: 18 residues. The DNA of the CDR3 is TGTGCCAGCTCACCGAGATCAACCATAGGGGGGGCCACCAATGAGCAGTTCTTC. Its translation: CASSPRSTIGGATNEQFF.

The V gene is TRBV7-9, the J gene TRBJ2-3, with 10 nucleotides matching TRBD2. This CDR3 comprises 14 residues. Germline lookup yields CDR1 SEHNR and CDR2 FQNEAQ (reference sequence). With V trimmed by 4 bases and J by 6 bases, 4 bases remained unmatched. CDR3 sequence reads: CASSSGLAADTQYF. CDR3 nucleotides: TGTGCCAGCAGCTCCGGACTAGCGGCCGATACGCAGTATTTT.

This chain connects TRBV5-1 to TRBJ1-4, with TRBD1 matching 10 bases. V shed 0 bases, J shed 6 bases, and the junction held 8 bases outside the gene matches. The CDR3 consists of 17 residues. The germline V gene encodes CDR1 SGHRS and CDR2 YFSETQ. The CDR3 DNA sequence: TGCGCCAGCAGCTTGGCCCCTGGACAGGGGGGTTATGAAAAACTGTTTTTT. Translation: CASSLAPGQGGYEKLFF.

The chain uses TRBV5-1 and TRBJ1-1, with 8 bases aligning to TRBD1. In germline, CDR1 is SGHRS, CDR2 YFSETQ. V was clipped by 4 bases and J by 0 bases; unmatched bases: 8. This CDR3 is built from 16 residues. The CDR3 sequence: CASSPRQGSMNTEAFF. CDR3 coding DNA: TGCGCCAGCAGCCCACGACAGGGGTCTATGAACACTGAAGCTTTCTTT.